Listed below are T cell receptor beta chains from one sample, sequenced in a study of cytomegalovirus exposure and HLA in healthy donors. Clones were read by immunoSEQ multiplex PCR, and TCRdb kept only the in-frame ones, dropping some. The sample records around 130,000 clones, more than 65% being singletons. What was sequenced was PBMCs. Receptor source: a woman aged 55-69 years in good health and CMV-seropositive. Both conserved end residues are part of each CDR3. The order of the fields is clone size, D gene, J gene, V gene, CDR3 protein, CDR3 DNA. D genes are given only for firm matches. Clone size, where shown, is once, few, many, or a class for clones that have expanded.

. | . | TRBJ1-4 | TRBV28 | CASSLGRRSSSNEKLFF | TGTGCCAGCAGTTTAGGCCGCAGATCATCAAGTAATGAAAAACTGTTTTTT
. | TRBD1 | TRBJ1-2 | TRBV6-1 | CASRSRTGSDYTF | TGTGCCAGCAGGAGCCGGACAGGGAGCGACTACACCTTC
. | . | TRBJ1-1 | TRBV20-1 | CRLGGAFF | TGCAGGTTAGGAGGAGCTTTCTTT
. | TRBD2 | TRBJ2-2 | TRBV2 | CASSEVGLLTGELFF | TGTGCCAGCAGTGAGGTGGGACTACTGACCGGGGAGCTGTTTTTT
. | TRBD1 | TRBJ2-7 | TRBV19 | CASSSWQGVIYEQYF | TGTGCCAGTAGTAGCTGGCAGGGGGTAATCTACGAGCAGTACTTC
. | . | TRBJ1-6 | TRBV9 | CASSVTPGGSPLHF | TGTGCCAGCAGCGTAACACCCGGGGGTTCACCCCTCCACTTT
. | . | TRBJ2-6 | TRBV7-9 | CASSLLGETGANVLTF | TGTGCCAGCAGCTTATTAGGGGAAACTGGGGCCAACGTCCTGACTTTC
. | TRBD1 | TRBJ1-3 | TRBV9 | CASGKTGDSGNTIYF | TGTGCCAGCGGTAAGACAGGGGACTCTGGAAACACCATATATTTT
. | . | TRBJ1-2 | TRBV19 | CASSPTGTLYGYTF | TGTGCCAGTAGTCCTACCGGGACACTCTATGGCTACACCTTC
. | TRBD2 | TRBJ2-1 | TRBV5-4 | CASSPGLAGESSYNEQFF | TGTGCCAGCAGCCCGGGACTAGCGGGGGAGAGCTCCTACAATGAGCAGTTCTTC
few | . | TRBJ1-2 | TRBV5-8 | CASSLTGPVNGYTF | TGTGCCAGCAGCTTGACAGGGCCTGTTAATGGCTACACCTTC
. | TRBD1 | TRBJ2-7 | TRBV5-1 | CASSGDRGFEQYF | TGCGCCAGCAGTGGAGACAGGGGGTTCGAGCAGTACTTC
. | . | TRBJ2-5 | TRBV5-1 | CASTPDGGNQETQYF | TGCGCCAGCACACCGGATGGGGGGAACCAAGAGACCCAGTACTTC
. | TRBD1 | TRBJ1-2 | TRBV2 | CASSEALRGRGPGYTF | TGTGCCAGCAGTGAAGCGCTTCGGGGCAGGGGGCCTGGCTACACCTTC
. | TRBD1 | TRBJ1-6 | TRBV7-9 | CASSQTGGGSPLHF | TGTGCCAGCAGCCAGACAGGGGGTGGTTCACCCCTCCACTTT
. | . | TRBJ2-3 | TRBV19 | CASTNDSFTDTQYF | TGTGCCAGTACCAACGACAGTTTCACAGATACGCAGTATTTT
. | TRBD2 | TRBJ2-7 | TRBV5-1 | CASSVSSGVTYEQYF | TGCGCCAGCAGCGTCTCTAGCGGGGTGACCTACGAGCAGTACTTC
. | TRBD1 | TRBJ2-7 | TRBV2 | CANMGQLYEQYF | TGTGCCAACATGGGACAGCTCTACGAGCAGTACTTC
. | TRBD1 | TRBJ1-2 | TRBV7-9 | CSSSPRDRDYGYTF | TGTTCCAGCAGCCCACGGGACAGGGACTATGGCTACACCTTC
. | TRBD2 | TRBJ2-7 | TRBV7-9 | CASSLRTSVYEQYF | TGTGCCAGCAGCTTAAGGACTAGCGTATACGAGCAGTACTTC
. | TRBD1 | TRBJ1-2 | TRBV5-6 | CASSDDGTGGGYYGYTF | TGTGCCAGCAGCGACGACGGGACAGGGGGCGGTTACTATGGCTACACCTTC
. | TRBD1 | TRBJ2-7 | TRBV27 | CASTRQGKAEQYF | TGTGCCAGCACCCGACAGGGGAAAGCGGAGCAGTACTTC
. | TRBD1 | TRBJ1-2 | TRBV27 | CASSFSGTGGYYGYTF | TGTGCCAGCAGTTTCTCCGGGACAGGGGGCTACTATGGCTACACCTTC
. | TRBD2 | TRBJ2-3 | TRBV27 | CASSSPSGGTDTQYF | TGTGCCAGCAGTTCGCCTAGCGGGGGGACAGATACGCAGTATTTT
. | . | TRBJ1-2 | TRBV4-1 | CASSQGGTDFRGYTF | TGCGCCAGCAGCCAAGGCGGGACGGACTTTAGAGGCTACACCTTC
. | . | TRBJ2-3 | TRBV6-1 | CASRRGQSGTDTQYF | TGTGCCAGCAGAAGGGGACAATCGGGGACAGATACGCAGTATTTT
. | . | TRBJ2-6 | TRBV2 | CASSDSGANVLTF | TGTGCCAGCAGTGATTCGGGGGCCAACGTCCTGACTTTC
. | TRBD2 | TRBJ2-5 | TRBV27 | CASSATGYLTSGRETQYF | TGTGCCAGCAGCGCGACTGGATACTTGACTAGCGGAAGGGAGACCCAGTACTTC
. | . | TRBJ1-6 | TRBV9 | CASSVVPGRARNSPLHF | TGTGCCAGCAGCGTAGTTCCGGGGAGGGCACGGAATTCACCCCTCCACTTT
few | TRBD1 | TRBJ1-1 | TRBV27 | CASSPHRTGGFRAEAFF | TGTGCCAGCAGTCCCCACAGGACAGGGGGTTTTAGAGCTGAAGCTTTCTTT
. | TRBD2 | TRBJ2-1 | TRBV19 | CASSKGTSGGAYNEQFF | TGTGCCAGTAGTAAAGGGACTAGCGGGGGGGCATACAATGAGCAGTTCTTC
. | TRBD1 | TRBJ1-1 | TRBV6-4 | CASSDSFNRGKAFF | TGTGCCAGCAGTGACTCGTTTAACAGGGGGAAAGCTTTCTTT
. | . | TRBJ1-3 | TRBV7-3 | CASSLTEWLSGNTIYF | TGTGCCAGCAGCTTAACAGAATGGCTCTCTGGAAACACCATATATTTT
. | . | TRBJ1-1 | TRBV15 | CATYTGGDNTEAFF | TGTGCCACCTATACCGGGGGGGACAACACTGAAGCTTTCTTT
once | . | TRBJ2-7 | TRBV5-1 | CASSPALTSYEQYF | TGCGCCAGCAGCCCGGCACTGACTAGTTACGAGCAGTACTTC
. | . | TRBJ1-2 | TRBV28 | CASSQNRGGYTF | TGTGCCAGCAGCCAAAACCGGGGGGGCTACACCTTC
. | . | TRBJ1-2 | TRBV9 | CASSPPPFYGYTF | TGTGCCAGCAGTCCCCCCCCCTTCTATGGCTACACCTTC
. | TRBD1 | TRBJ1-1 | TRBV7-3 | CASSSTGGRNTEAFF | TGTGCCAGCAGTTCAACAGGGGGCAGGAACACTGAAGCTTTCTTT
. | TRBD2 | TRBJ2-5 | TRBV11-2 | CASSVSGGARGETQYF | TGTGCCAGCAGCGTTAGCGGGGGGGCCAGAGGGGAGACCCAGTACTTC
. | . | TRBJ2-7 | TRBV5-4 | CASSPLPPTESYEQYF | TGTGCCAGCAGCCCTCTTCCTCCGACAGAATCCTACGAGCAGTACTTC
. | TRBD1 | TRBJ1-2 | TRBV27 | CASSSGQGAWRTF | TGTGCCAGCAGTTCCGGACAGGGGGCGTGGAGGACCTTC
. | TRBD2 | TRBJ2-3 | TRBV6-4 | CASSDSAGGAYTQYF | TGTGCCAGCAGTGACTCAGCGGGGGGGGCGTATACGCAGTATTTT
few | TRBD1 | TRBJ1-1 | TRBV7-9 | CASSSGQLNTEAFF | TGTGCCAGCAGCTCGGGACAGCTGAACACTGAAGCTTTCTTT
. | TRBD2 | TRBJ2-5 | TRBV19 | CATTSGGLETQYF | TGTGCCACGACTAGCGGGGGGTTGGAGACCCAGTACTTC
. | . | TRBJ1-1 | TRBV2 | CASSVDSMMNTEAFF | TGTGCCAGCAGTGTGGACAGTATGATGAACACTGAAGCTTTCTTT
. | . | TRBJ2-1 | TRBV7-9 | CASSLFQVGNEQFF | TGTGCCAGCAGCTTATTCCAAGTCGGGAATGAGCAGTTCTTC
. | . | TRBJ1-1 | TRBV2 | CASSEALAALGSTEAFF | TGTGCCAGCAGTGAAGCCCTCGCAGCCCTGGGCAGCACTGAAGCTTTCTTT
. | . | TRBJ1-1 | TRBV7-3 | CASRSTTLNTEAFF | TGTGCCAGCAGGTCTACGACACTGAACACTGAAGCTTTCTTT
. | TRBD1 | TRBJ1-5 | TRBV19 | CASSSGTGISNQPQHF | TGTGCCAGTAGCTCCGGGACAGGGATTAGCAATCAGCCCCAGCATTTT
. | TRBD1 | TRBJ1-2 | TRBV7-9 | CASSLSGQGAQGGYTF | TGTGCCAGCAGCTTATCCGGACAGGGGGCGCAGGGCGGCTACACCTTC
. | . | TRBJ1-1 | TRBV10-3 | CAISERGRPENTEAFF | TGTGCCATCAGTGAACGGGGTCGGCCAGAGAACACTGAAGCTTTCTTT
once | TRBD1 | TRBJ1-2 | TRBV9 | CASSVGTGPYGYTF | TGTGCCAGCAGCGTAGGGACAGGCCCCTATGGCTACACCTTC
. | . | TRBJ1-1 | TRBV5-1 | CASSLEEAGNTEAFF | TGCGCCAGCAGCTTGGAAGAGGCCGGGAACACTGAAGCTTTCTTT
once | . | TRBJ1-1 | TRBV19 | CASSLIEEGFGTEAFF | TGTGCCAGTAGCCTTATAGAGGAGGGTTTCGGCACTGAAGCTTTCTTT
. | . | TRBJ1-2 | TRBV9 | CASTRQDPTNYGYTF | TGTGCCAGCACCCGACAGGACCCTACTAACTATGGCTACACCTTC
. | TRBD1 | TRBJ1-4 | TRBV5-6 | CASSSRGLLEKLFF | TGTGCCAGCAGCTCGAGGGGGCTTTTGGAAAAACTGTTTTTT
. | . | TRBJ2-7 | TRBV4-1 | CASSQGRESSYEQYF | TGCGCCAGCAGCCAAGGCCGGGAGTCCTCCTACGAGCAGTACTTC